This entry lists 6 T cell receptor beta chains sequenced from one sample in a study of OX40 agonist ivuxolimab in advanced cancers. TCRdb's table, derived via immunoSEQ multiplex PCR, lists solely in-frame clones and lacks some. The data show tens of thousands of clones, around 79% seen once. This sample comprised CD4+ or CD8+ T cells sorted from blood, obtained in a trial of the OX40 agonist ivuxolimab. Source of these receptors: an adult with an advanced solid tumor such as melanoma, head and neck, liver or kidney cancer.

The chain joins TRBV28 to TRBJ2-2; D might be TRBD1 or TRBD2, each matching 5 bases. Germline CDR1 and CDR2: MDHEN and SYDVKM. V was clipped by 6 bases and J by 5 bases, with 7 bases between them. CDR3 length equals 12 residues. The CDR3 bases are TGTGCCAGCAGGAGGGGAACCGGGGAGCTGTTTTTT. Its protein product is CASRRGTGELFF.

The rearrangement uses TRBV6-1 and TRBJ2-7, with unresolved D. The V gene lost 5 bases and the J gene lost 3 bases, with 11 bases spanning the gap. Germline V CDR1 and CDR2: MNHNS, SASEGT. This CDR3 region has 13 residues. The CDR3 loop is CASSSESHYEQYF. In DNA, the CDR3 is TGTGCCAGCAGTTCCGAGAGCCACTACGAGCAGTACTTC.

In nucleotides, the CDR3 is TGCGCCAGCAGCCAAGAATTGGCGGGAGGCCCTTACAATGAGCAGTTCTTC. Encoded protein: CASSQELAGGPYNEQFF. The rearrangement uses TRBV4-3 and TRBJ2-1; 8 nucleotides line up with TRBD2. Losses at the gene ends were 0 bases for V and 4 bases for J; bases not matched to a gene: 8. Germline V gives CDR1 LGHNA, CDR2 YSLEER. CDR3 length equals 17 residues.

V gene TRBV7-8 combines with J gene TRBJ2-7; 9 bases fit TRBD1. There are 13 residues in the CDR3. Germline assignment: CDR1 SGHVS and CDR2 FQNEAQ. J was trimmed by 6 bases and V by 5 bases; bases with no gene match: 5. The CDR3 region is CASSRDRVAEQYF. CDR3 sequence (DNA): TGTGCCAGCAGCAGGGACAGGGTAGCCGAGCAGTACTTC.

The chain uses TRBV7-9 and TRBJ2-7, with 7 bases lining up with TRBD2. This CDR3 has 14 amino acids. Germline CDR1 SEHNR, CDR2 FQNEAQ (reference sequence). V shed 0 bases, J shed 3 bases, and the junction held 2 bases outside the gene matches. CDR3 loop: CASSLALADYEQYF. The CDR3 coding sequence is TGTGCCAGCAGCTTAGCCCTAGCGGACTACGAGCAGTACTTC. Together with reference TRBV7-9 and TRBJ2-7, the CDR3 gives the full variable domain: DTGVSQNPRHKITKRGQNVTFRCDPISEHNRLYWYRQTLGQGPEFLTYFQNEAQLEKSRLLSDRFSAERPKGSFSTLEIQRTEQGDSAMYLCASSLALADYEQYFGPGTRLTVT.

This rearrangement joins TRBV7-2 to TRBJ2-7; maybe TRBD2 (7 bases). Trimming shortened V by 7 bases and J by 4 bases, and 20 bases separated the two germline ends. This CDR3 spans 15 amino acids. The germline V gene has CDR1 SGHTA and CDR2 FQGNSA. In DNA, the CDR3 is TGTGCCAGCACCTCCTGGGGAAGCGGGACATACGAGCAGTACTTC. Translated, it gives CASTSWGSGTYEQYF.